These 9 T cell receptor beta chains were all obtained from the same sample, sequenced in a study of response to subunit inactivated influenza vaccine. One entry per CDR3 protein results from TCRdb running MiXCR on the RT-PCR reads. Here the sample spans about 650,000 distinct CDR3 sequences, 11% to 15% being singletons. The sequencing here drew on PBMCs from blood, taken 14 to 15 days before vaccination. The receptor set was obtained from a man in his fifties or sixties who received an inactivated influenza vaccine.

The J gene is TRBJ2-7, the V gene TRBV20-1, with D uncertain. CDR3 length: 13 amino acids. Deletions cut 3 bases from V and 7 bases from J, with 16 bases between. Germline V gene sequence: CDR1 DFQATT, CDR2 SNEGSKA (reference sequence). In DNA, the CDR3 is TGCAGTGCTAGGGGATTAGATGTGGGAGAGCAGTACTTC. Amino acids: CSARGLDVGEQYF.

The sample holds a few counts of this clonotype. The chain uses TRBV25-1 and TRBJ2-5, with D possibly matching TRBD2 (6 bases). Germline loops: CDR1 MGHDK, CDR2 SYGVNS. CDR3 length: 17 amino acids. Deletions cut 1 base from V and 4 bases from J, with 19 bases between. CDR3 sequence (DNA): TGTGCCAGCAGTGAATTCGGGGGAAACGTGAAAGGAGAGACCCAGTACTTC. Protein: CASSEFGGNVKGETQYF.

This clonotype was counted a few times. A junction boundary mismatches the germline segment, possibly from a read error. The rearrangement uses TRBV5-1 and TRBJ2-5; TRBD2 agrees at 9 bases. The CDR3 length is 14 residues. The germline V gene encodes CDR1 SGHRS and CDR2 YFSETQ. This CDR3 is CASSLAGAAETQYF. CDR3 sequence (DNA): TGTGCCAGCAGTTTAGCGGGGGCCGCGGAGACCCAGTACTTC.

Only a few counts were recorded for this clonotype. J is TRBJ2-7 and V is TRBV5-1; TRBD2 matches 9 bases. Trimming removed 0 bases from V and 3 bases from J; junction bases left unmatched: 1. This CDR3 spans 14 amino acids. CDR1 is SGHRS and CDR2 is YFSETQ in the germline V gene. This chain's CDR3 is CASSLVSGGYEQYF. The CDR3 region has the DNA TGCGCCAGCAGCTTGGTTAGCGGGGGCTACGAGCAGTACTTC.

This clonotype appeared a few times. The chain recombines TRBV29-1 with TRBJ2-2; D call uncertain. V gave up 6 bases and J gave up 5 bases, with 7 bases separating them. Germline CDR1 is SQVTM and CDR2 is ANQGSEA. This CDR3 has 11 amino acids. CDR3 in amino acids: CSVPSTGELFF. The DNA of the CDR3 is TGCAGCGTCCCAAGTACCGGGGAGCTGTTTTTT.

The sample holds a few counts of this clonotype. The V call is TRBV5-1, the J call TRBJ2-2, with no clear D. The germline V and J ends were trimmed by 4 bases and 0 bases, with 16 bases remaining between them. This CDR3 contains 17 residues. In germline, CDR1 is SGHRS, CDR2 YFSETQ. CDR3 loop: CASSMGPLGSNTGELFF. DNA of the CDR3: TGCGCCAGCAGCATGGGCCCCCTAGGGTCGAACACCGGGGAGCTGTTTTTT. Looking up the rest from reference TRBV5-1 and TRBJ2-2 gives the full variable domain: KAGVTQTPRYLIKTRGQQVTLSCSPISGHRSVSWYQQTPGQGLQFLFEYFSETQRNKGNFPGRFSGRQFSNSRSEMNVSTLELGDSALYLCASSMGPLGSNTGELFFGEGSRLTVL.

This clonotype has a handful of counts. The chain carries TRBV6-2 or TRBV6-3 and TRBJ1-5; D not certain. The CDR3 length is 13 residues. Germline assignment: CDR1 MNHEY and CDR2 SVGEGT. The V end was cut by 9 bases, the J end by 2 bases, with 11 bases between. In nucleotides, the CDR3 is TGTGCCAGTAGGCTAGGTCGCAATCAGCCCCAGCATTTT. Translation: CASRLGRNQPQHF.

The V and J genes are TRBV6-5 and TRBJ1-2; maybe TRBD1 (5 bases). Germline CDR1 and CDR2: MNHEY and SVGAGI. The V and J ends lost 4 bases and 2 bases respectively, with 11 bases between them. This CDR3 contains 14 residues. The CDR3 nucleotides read TGTGCCAGCAGTTCGACCGACAGAAACTATGGCTACACCTTC. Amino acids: CASSSTDRNYGYTF.

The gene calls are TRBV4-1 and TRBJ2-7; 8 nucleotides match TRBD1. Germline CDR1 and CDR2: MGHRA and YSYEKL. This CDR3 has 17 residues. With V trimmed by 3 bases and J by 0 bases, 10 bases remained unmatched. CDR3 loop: CASSQKAGQGSSYEQYF. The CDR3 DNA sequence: TGCGCCAGCAGCCAGAAAGCCGGACAGGGTTCCTCCTACGAGCAGTACTTC.